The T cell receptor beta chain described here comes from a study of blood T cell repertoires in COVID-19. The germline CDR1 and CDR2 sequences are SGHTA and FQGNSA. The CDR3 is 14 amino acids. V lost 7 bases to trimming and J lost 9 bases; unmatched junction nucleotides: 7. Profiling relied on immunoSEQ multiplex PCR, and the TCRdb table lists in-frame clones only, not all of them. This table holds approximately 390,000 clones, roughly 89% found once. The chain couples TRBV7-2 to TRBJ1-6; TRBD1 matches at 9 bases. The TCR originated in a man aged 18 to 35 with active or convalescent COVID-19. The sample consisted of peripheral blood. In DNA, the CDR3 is TGTGCCAGCAACAAGGACAGGGGTGGTTCACCCCTCCACTTT. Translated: CASNKDRGGSPLHF.